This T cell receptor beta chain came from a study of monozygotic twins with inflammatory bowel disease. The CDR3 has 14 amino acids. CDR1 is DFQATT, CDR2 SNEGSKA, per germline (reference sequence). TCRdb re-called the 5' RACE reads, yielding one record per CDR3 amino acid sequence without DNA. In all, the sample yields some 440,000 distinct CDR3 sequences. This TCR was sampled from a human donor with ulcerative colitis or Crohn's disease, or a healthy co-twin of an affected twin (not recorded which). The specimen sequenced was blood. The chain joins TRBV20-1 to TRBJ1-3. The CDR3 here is CSASARASGNTIYF.